One and the same sample provided the 9 T cell receptor beta chains below, sequenced in a study of OX40 agonist ivuxolimab in advanced cancers. The library relied on the immunoSEQ multiplex PCR assay. The immuneACCESS repertoire file appears here via TCRdb, limited to in-frame rearrangements. These files lack a portion of the clones; in checked studies, under half of the deficit traces to unresolved V genes, and the cause of the others is not known. Present in this sample are 50,000 to 65,000 clones, around 81% of which were seen just once. Roughly 4.7% of the sample rests with the top ten. The material sequenced was CD4+ or CD8+ T cells sorted from blood, taken in a trial of the OX40 agonist ivuxolimab. The receptors shown here come from an adult with an advanced solid tumor such as melanoma, head and neck, liver or kidney cancer.

The rearrangement joins TRBV4-1 to TRBJ2-2; either TRBD1 or TRBD2 may supply D (7 bases each). Germline loops: CDR1 MGHRA, CDR2 YSYEKL. The CDR3 has 15 residues. Between the trimmed V and J ends, which lost 5 bases and 6 bases, there was a span of 16 bases. The CDR3 sequence: CASSKAQGGAGELFF. For the CDR3, the DNA is TGCGCCAGCAGCAAGGCCCAGGGGGGGGCCGGGGAGCTGTTTTTT.

The CDR3 DNA reads as TGTGCCAGAAGCAAATACGAGCAGTACTTC. Its protein is CARSKYEQYF. V usage is TRBV5-3 and J usage is TRBJ2-7; no firm D call. TRBV5-3 belongs to the ORF category, with a function that is uncertain. CDR3 length: 10 amino acids. Trimming pared 4 bases from V and 4 bases from J, leaving 3 bases between.

The V gene is TRBV7-3, the J gene TRBJ2-1; D could derive from TRBD1 or TRBD2 (7 bases each). Germline V CDR1 and CDR2: SGHTA, FQGTGA. Trimming took 1 base from V and 2 from J, leaving 24 bases between them. The CDR3 length is 20 residues. The CDR3 DNA reads as TGTGCCAGCAGCTTAAGTAAGGGGGCGGGCGGGGGCGGCCCCTACAATGAGCAGTTCTTC. Its translation: CASSLSKGAGGGGPYNEQFF.

V is TRBV9 and J is TRBJ2-3; TRBD2 aligns across 8 bases. The CDR3 spans 11 residues. Germline values: CDR1 SGDLS, CDR2 YYNGEE. This CDR3 reads CASGDPDTQYF. CDR3 DNA: TGTGCTAGCGGGGATCCGGATACGCAGTATTTT.

The V gene is TRBV6-5, the J gene TRBJ2-3; 7 bases are shared with TRBD1. Trimming cost V 0 bases and J 6 bases; bases outside gene matches: 6. The germline V gene has CDR1 MNHEY and CDR2 SVGAGI. The CDR3 sequence is 15 residues long. This CDR3 reads CASSYSRYRGDTQYF. The CDR3 nucleotides are TGTGCCAGCAGTTACTCCAGATACAGGGGTGATACGCAGTATTTT.

This chain joins TRBV18 and TRBJ1-1; no reliable D call. From germline, CDR1 is KGHSH and CDR2 LQKENI. V lost 4 bases and J lost 1, with 7 bases in between. The CDR3 runs 13 residues. Written as DNA, the CDR3 is TGTGCCAGCTCACTCGGTGAGAACACTGAAGCTTTCTTT. Translated, it gives CASSLGENTEAFF.

The chain employs TRBV6-5 and TRBJ1-2; no reliable D call. CDR1 and CDR2 from the germline V gene are MNHEY and SVGAGI. The V end was cut by 0 bases, the J end by 4 bases, with 6 bases between. The CDR3 sequence is 13 residues long. CDR3 protein: CASSYSRGYGYTF. The CDR3 DNA follows: TGTGCCAGCAGTTACTCAAGAGGCTATGGCTACACCTTC.

The rearrangement links TRBV7-9 to TRBJ1-3; D remains ambiguous. This CDR3 has 12 residues. V lost 2 bases to trimming and J lost 8 bases, with 7 bases between them. Germline V gene data show CDR1 as SEHNR and CDR2 as FQNEAQ (reference sequence). The DNA of the CDR3 is TGTGCCAGCAGCTTATCGGGAGACACCATATATTTT. Its translation is CASSLSGDTIYF.

The chain employs TRBV19 and TRBJ2-5; D is undetermined. The CDR3 is 14 amino acids. CDR1 LNHDA and CDR2 SQIVND come from the germline V gene (reference sequence). Trimming took 2 bases from V and 0 from J, leaving 7 bases between them. This CDR3 is CASSIYVNQETQYF. The CDR3 nucleotides are TGTGCCAGTAGTATATACGTGAACCAAGAGACCCAGTACTTC.